This record covers a single T cell receptor (beta chain). As yet, its antigen is unknown. TCRdb keeps only in-frame clones here, not all; method: immunoSEQ multiplex PCR. The table records roughly 74,000 clones, about 90% of them present only once. The data were obtained in a study of OX40 agonist ivuxolimab in advanced cancers. The wider study: Dosing consisted of intravenous ivuxolimab at 0.01 to 10 mg/kg every 2 weeks. Study observations and caveats: At doses 0.1 to 3.0 mg/kg, CD4+ and CD8+ clones expanded.

The material was CD4+ or CD8+ T cells sorted from blood, obtained in a trial of the OX40 agonist ivuxolimab. The TCR sequence derives from an adult with an advanced solid tumor such as melanoma, head and neck, liver or kidney cancer.

CDR3 nucleotides: TGTGCCAGCAGCTTGGGAACGGAAGAGACCCAGTACTTC. It translates to CASSLGTEETQYF. This chain links TRBV5-4 with TRBJ2-5; D unresolved. In germline, CDR1 is SGHNT, CDR2 YYREEE (reference sequence). V was cut by 0 bases and J by 3 bases, with 6 bases left in between. CDR3 length equals 13 residues.